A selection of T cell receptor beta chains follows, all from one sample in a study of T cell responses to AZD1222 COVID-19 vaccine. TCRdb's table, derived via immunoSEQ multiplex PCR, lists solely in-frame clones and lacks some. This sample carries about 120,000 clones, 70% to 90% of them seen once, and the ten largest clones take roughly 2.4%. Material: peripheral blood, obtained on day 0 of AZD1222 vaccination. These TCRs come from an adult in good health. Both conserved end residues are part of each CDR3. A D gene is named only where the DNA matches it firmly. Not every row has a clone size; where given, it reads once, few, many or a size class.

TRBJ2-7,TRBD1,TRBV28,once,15,TGTGCCAGCAGTTCCCAACAGGGGGCCTACTACGAGCAGTACTTC,CASSSQQGAYYEQYF
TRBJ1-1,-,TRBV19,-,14,TGTGCCAGTAGTATAGGAGGGATGAACACTGAAGCTTTCTTT,CASSIGGMNTEAFF
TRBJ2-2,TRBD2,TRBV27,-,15,TGTGCCAGCAAGGGAGGGGCTTCCAACACCGGGGAGCTGTTTTTT,CASKGGASNTGELFF
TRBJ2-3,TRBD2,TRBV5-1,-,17,TGCGCCAGCAGCCCCGTACCCATAGCGGGAGGCCTTCATACGCAGTATTTT,CASSPVPIAGGLHTQYF
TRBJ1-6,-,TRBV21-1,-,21,-,CASSKRERGGFGEGANSPLHF
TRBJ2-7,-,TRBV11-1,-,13,TGTGCCAGCAGCTTAATTGGCTTGGGGGAGCAGTACTTC,CASSLIGLGEQYF
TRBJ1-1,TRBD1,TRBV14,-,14,TGTGCCAGCAGCCCTATAAGCAGGGGGCGCGGAGCTTTCTTT,CASSPISRGRGAFF
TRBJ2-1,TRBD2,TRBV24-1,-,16,TGTGCCACCAGTGGTCTTAGGGGAGGGCCCCACAATGAGCAGTTCTTC,CATSGLRGGPHNEQFF
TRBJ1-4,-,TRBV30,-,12,TGTGCCTGGACGAGTGGCAATGAAAAACTGTTTTTT,CAWTSGNEKLFF
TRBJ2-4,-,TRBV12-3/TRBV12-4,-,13,TGTGCCAGCAGTCTGACAGGACGGGACATTCAGTACTTC,CASSLTGRDIQYF
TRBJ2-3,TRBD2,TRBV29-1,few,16,TGCAGCGTTGAAGTGGGAAGCGGGACTAGCACAGATACGCAGTATTTT,CSVEVGSGTSTDTQYF
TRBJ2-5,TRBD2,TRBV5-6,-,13,TGTGCCAGCAGCTTTTCGGGGGGAGAGACCCAGTACTTC,CASSFSGGETQYF
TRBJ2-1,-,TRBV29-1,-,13,TGCAGCGTTGGCCAAAGGGGCCTAGGTGAGCAGTTCTTC,CSVGQRGLGEQFF
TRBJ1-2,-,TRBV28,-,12,TGTGCCAGCAGCAACCCTTTAGGTGGCTACACCTTC,CASSNPLGGYTF
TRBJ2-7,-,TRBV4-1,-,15,TGCGCCAGCAGCCGAATCTCGACAGGTAACTACGAGCAGTACTTC,CASSRISTGNYEQYF
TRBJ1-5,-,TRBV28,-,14,TGTGCCAGCAGTTTATCTTCAGGGGATCAGCCCCAGCATTTT,CASSLSSGDQPQHF
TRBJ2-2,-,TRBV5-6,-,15,TGTGCCAGCAGCCGCCGGCCGGGCGGCACCGGGGAGCTGTTTTTT,CASSRRPGGTGELFF
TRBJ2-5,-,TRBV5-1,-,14,TGCGCCAGCAGCTTGGCCGGACACCCAGAGACCCAGTACTTC,CASSLAGHPETQYF
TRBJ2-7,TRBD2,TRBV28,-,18,TGTGCCAGCGGGTACACTGCACCGACGGGAGGGTCGTCCTACGAGCAGTACTTC,CASGYTAPTGGSSYEQYF
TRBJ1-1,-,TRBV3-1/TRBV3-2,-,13,TGTGCCAGCAGCCAGCTTAGGAACACTGAAGCTTTCTTT,CASSQLRNTEAFF
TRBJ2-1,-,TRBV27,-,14,TGTGCCAGCAGCCACACGTCAGGGAGCAATGAGCAGTTCTTC,CASSHTSGSNEQFF
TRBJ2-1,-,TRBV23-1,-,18,TGCGCCAGCAGTCAACCAGACTTTCGACCGGGCCCACGTCGGGAGCAGTTCTTC,CASSQPDFRPGPRREQFF
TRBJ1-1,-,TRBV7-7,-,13,TGTGCTAGCAGCTTAGCGTGGGACTTTGAAGCTTTCTTT,CASSLAWDFEAFF
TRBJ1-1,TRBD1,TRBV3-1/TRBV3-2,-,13,TGTGCCAGCAGCTCGACAGGGGGCACTGAAGCTTTCTTT,CASSSTGGTEAFF
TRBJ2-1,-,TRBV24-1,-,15,TGTGCCACCAGTGACCCGGCCTCGACCTACAATGAGCAGTTCTTC,CATSDPASTYNEQFF
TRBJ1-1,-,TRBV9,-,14,TGTGCCAGCAGCCCCGAAACAGGGTCTTCTGAAGCTTTCTTT,CASSPETGSSEAFF
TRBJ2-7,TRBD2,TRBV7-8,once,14,TGTGCCAGCAGCGCCTCTAGCGGGACCTACGAGCAGTACTTC,CASSASSGTYEQYF
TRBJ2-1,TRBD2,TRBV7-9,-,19,TGTGCCAGCAGCAAAGCGACTAGCGGGAGCTCCTTACACCCCTATGAGCAGTTCTTC,CASSKATSGSSLHPYEQFF
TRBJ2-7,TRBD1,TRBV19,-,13,TGTGCCAGTAGGCAAACAGGGGCAGGCGAGCAGTACTTC,CASRQTGAGEQYF
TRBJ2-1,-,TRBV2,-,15,TGTGCCAGCAGGCCGGTTGGGTCAGGTTACAATGAGCAGTTCTTC,CASRPVGSGYNEQFF
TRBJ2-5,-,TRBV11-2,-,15,TGTGCCAGCAGCTTAAGTACGTATGTCCAAGAGACCCAGTACTTC,CASSLSTYVQETQYF
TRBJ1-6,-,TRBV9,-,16,TGTGCCAGCAGCGTCTTGGACTCGATTACGGGTTCACCCCTCCACTTT,CASSVLDSITGSPLHF
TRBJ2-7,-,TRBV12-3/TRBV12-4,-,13,TGTGCCAGCAGTTCCGGGGTGGGGTACGAGCAGTACTTC,CASSSGVGYEQYF